This passage covers 21 T cell receptor beta chains from one sample sequenced in a study of T cells after yellow fever vaccination. Each CDR3 protein is one row after TCRdb ran MiXCR on the 5' RACE reads. The table has 150,000 to 200,000 distinct CDR3 sequences, roughly 6.4% seen once; the top ten hold roughly 3%. The material was CD4+ T cells sorted from PBMCs, obtained on the day of the first yellow fever vaccination. All receptors come from a man younger than 35 who received the YFV17D yellow fever vaccine.

The chain employs TRBV5-1 and TRBJ2-2; D is possibly TRBD1 (6 bases). Germline V CDR1 and CDR2: SGHRS, YFSETQ. The CDR3 spans 16 residues. V was shortened by 4 bases and J by 2 bases, with 15 bases between the two germline ends. This CDR3 reads CASSTGQHVNTGELFF. DNA of the CDR3: TGCGCCAGCAGCACCGGACAGCACGTTAACACCGGGGAGCTGTTTTTT.

This clonotype has ten or more counts. V gene TRBV12-3 or TRBV12-4 combines with J gene TRBJ2-1; D is perhaps TRBD1 (6 bases). The CDR3 has 13 residues. V lost 6 bases and J 6 bases, leaving 12 bases between the germline ends. The CDR3 nucleotides are TGTGCCAGCAGCCCTGGGACAATCAATGAGCAGTTCTTC. Residues: CASSPGTINEQFF.

The CDR3 nucleotides read TGCGCCAGCAGCAGGGGACAGGCCATCTCCAATGAGCAGTTCTTC. It yields the protein CASSRGQAISNEQFF. The chain is built from TRBV5-1 and TRBJ2-1; 8 bases match TRBD1. Germline V gene lookup returns CDR1 SGHRS and CDR2 YFSETQ. V gave up 4 bases and J gave up 6 bases; unmatched junction bases: 9. This CDR3 has 15 residues.

This clonotype was picked up many times. The chain carries TRBV18 and TRBJ2-2; a weak D match, TRBD2 (6 bases). Trimming left V 1 base short and J 10 bases short, with 13 bases between. The CDR3 runs 14 residues. Germline CDR1 reads KGHSH; CDR2 reads LQKENI. The CDR3: CASSPLSGGEELFF. The CDR3 DNA is TGTGCCAGCTCACCACTATCCGGAGGGGAGGAGCTGTTTTTT.

This clonotype was counted many times. This rearrangement joins TRBV7-9 to TRBJ2-3; TRBD2 is a possible D gene (5 bases). Germline V CDR1 and CDR2: SEHNR, FQNEAQ (reference sequence). The CDR3 loop spans 15 amino acids. With 3 bases removed from V and 5 bases from J, the gap between germline ends came to 15 bases. The CDR3 region is CASSFSGYRGDTQYF. The CDR3 coding sequence is TGTGCCAGCAGCTTTTCCGGTTATCGGGGAGATACGCAGTATTTT.

The chain is built from TRBV7-2 and TRBJ1-5, with a tentative D call TRBD1 (5 bases). Germline loops: CDR1 SGHTA, CDR2 FQGNSA. This CDR3 region has 15 residues. Trimming took off 4 bases at V and 0 bases at J, with 10 bases between the two ends. The CDR3 is CASSSPGRSNQPQHF. Written as DNA, the CDR3 is TGTGCCAGCAGCTCTCCGGGACGTAGCAATCAGCCCCAGCATTTT. Full variable domain (outside the CDR3, taken from reference TRBV7-2 and TRBJ1-5): GAGVSQSPSNKVTEKGKDVELRCDPISGHTALYWYRQSLGQGLEFLIYFQGNSAPDKSGLPSDRFSAERTGGSVSTLTIQRTQQEDSAVYLCASSSPGRSNQPQHFGDGTRLSIL.

This clonotype was picked up a small number of times. CDR3 sequence (DNA): TGTGCCAGCTCACCTTCCGCCAGCTCCTACGAGCAGTACGTC. It encodes CASSPSASSYEQYV. The rearrangement uses TRBV18 and TRBJ2-7; D gene ambiguous. CDR1 is KGHSH and CDR2 is LQKENI in the germline V gene. The germline V and J ends were trimmed by 3 bases and 0 bases, with 9 bases remaining between them. This CDR3 is 14 amino acids long.

This clonotype was seen ten or more times. This CDR3 is CASSLEGQWSEQFF. DNA of the CDR3: TGTGCCAGCAGCTTAGAGGGACAGTGGTCTGAGCAGTTCTTC. The J gene is TRBJ2-1, the V gene TRBV7-9, with 7 positions matching TRBD1. J was trimmed by 9 bases and V by 1 base; bases with no gene match: 6. The CDR3 is 14 amino acids. Germline V lookup: CDR1 SEHNR, CDR2 FQNEAQ (reference sequence).

This clonotype was seen many times. This sequence joins TRBV20-1 and TRBJ2-3; tentative D call: TRBD1 (5 bases). The CDR3 extends over 14 amino acids. CDR1 and CDR2 from the germline V gene are DFQATT and SNEGSKA (reference sequence). V lost 3 bases, J lost 2 bases, and 12 bases lay in between. CDR3 nucleotide sequence: TGCAGTGCTAGGTCAGGGCCCCCCACAGATACGCAGTATTTT. This translates into CSARSGPPTDTQYF.

The CDR3 nucleotides read TGTGCCAGCAGCTTTGGACTAGCGGGGGAAGAGACCCAGTACTTC. Translating gives CASSFGLAGEETQYF. The chain uses TRBV7-6 and TRBJ2-5; 13 positions agree with TRBD2. The CDR3 totals 15 residues. CDR1 is SGHVS, CDR2 FNYEAQ, per germline. With 3 bases clipped from V and 3 bases from J, the junction kept 1 base outside the gene matches.

This clonotype was detected ten times or more. The chain joins TRBV6-6 to TRBJ2-5, with D possibly matching TRBD1 (6 bases). Germline V CDR1 and CDR2: MNHNY, SVGAGI (reference sequence). The CDR3 has 12 residues. The V and J ends lost 8 bases and 5 bases respectively, with 12 bases between them. CDR3: CASSAQGETQYF. The CDR3 DNA follows: TGTGCCAGCTCTGCCCAGGGGGAGACCCAGTACTTC.

The chain is built from TRBV5-1 and TRBJ2-7; D remains unclear. The CDR3 sequence is 14 residues long. Germline V gives CDR1 SGHRS, CDR2 YFSETQ. V was shortened by 0 bases and J by 7 bases, with 14 bases between the two germline ends. The CDR3 region has the DNA TGCGCCAGCAGCTTGGGTGCAGGTTCTTCAGAGCAGTACTTC. Residues: CASSLGAGSSEQYF.

This clonotype showed up many times. The chain has TRBV7-2 and TRBJ1-5; D gene uncertain. Deletions cut 2 bases from V and 7 bases from J, with 6 bases between. The CDR3 has 12 residues. The germline V gene encodes CDR1 SGHTA and CDR2 FQGNSA. The CDR3: CASSLIGQPQHF. The CDR3 DNA reads TGTGCCAGCAGCTTAATCGGGCAGCCCCAGCATTTT. The entire variable domain, with the rest obtained from reference TRBV7-2 and TRBJ1-5, is as follows: GAGVSQSPSNKVTEKGKDVELRCDPISGHTALYWYRQSLGQGLEFLIYFQGNSAPDKSGLPSDRFSAERTGGSVSTLTIQRTQQEDSAVYLCASSLIGQPQHFGDGTRLSIL.

The sample holds many counts of this clonotype. The chain has TRBV19 and TRBJ2-4; 8 bases are a match to TRBD1. CDR3 size: 17 residues. The trim removed 6 bases at V and 0 bases at J, leaving 10 bases unmatched. Germline V CDR1 and CDR2: LNHDA, SQIVND (reference sequence). The CDR3 sequence is CASSPRDRTLAKNIQYF. The CDR3 DNA reads as TGTGCCAGTAGCCCGAGGGACAGGACTCTAGCCAAAAACATTCAGTACTTC.

For this clonotype: This is likely a read error, given that the CDR3 carries no conserved phenylalanine or tryptophan at its end. The rearrangement links TRBV12-3 or TRBV12-4 to TRBJ2-1; 7 bases are shared with TRBD2. Germline trimming cut 2 bases from V and 8 bases from J; bases unmatched to any gene: 6. This CDR3 is 14 amino acids long. CDR3 protein: CASSLPTGGDEQFL. As DNA, the CDR3 is TGTGCCAGCAGTTTACCGACTGGGGGGGATGAGCAGTTCCTC.

This clonotype was counted only a few times. V usage is TRBV7-9 and J usage is TRBJ2-4; D gene unclear. The ends were cut back, 5 bases at V and 4 bases at J, with 15 bases in the middle. Germline V gives CDR1 SEHNR, CDR2 FQNEAQ (reference sequence). There are 15 residues in the CDR3. The CDR3 DNA sequence: TGTGCCAGCAGCACCCTAGTTGGAACAAAAAACATTCAGTACTTC. Protein product: CASSTLVGTKNIQYF.

This sequence joins TRBV10-3 and TRBJ1-2; tentative D call: TRBD1 (5 bases). V lost 6 bases, J lost 3 bases, and 14 bases lay in between. Germline values: CDR1 ENHRY, CDR2 SYGVKD. The length of the CDR3 is 14 residues. DNA of the CDR3: TGTGCCATCAGGTCGGACACGCAGGACTATGGCTACACCTTC. Its translation: CAIRSDTQDYGYTF.

This clonotype came up many times. This rearrangement joins TRBV18 to TRBJ2-1, with D hard to call. The V gene's germline CDR1 is KGHSH and CDR2 LQKENI. The CDR3 has 15 amino acids. V was clipped by 2 bases and J by 0 bases, with 8 bases between them. The CDR3 nucleotides read TGTGCCAGCTCACCAAGAGCGAGCTCCTACAATGAGCAGTTCTTC. This encodes CASSPRASSYNEQFF.

This clonotype was recorded at least ten times. The chain combines TRBV4-3 with TRBJ2-3, with TRBD2 as a possible D gene (5 bases). CDR3 length equals 13 residues. V shed 8 bases and J shed 3 bases, with 12 bases lying between them. From germline, CDR1 is LGHNA and CDR2 YSLEER. CDR3 bases: TGCGCCAGCGGGCCCCGGGGAACAGATACGCAGTATTTT. Protein product: CASGPRGTDTQYF.

This clonotype occurred a few times. The rearrangement joins TRBV7-9 to TRBJ2-1; 15 bases are shared with TRBD2. The germline CDR1 and CDR2 sequences are SEHNR and FQNEAQ (reference sequence). This CDR3 region has 16 residues. The V segment lost 3 bases and the J segment 5 bases; nucleotides outside the gene matches: 2. The CDR3 loop reads CASSFGLAGGNNEQFF. DNA for the CDR3: TGTGCCAGCAGCTTCGGACTAGCGGGGGGGAACAATGAGCAGTTCTTC.

The sample holds many counts of this clonotype. V is TRBV5-1 and J is TRBJ1-5, with TRBD1 identical over 9 bases. This CDR3 is built from 15 residues. Trimming removed 4 bases from V and 6 bases from J; junction bases left unmatched: 8. Germline CDR1 and CDR2: SGHRS and YFSETQ. Here the CDR3 reads CASSAGTGSSQPQHF. The CDR3 DNA reads TGCGCCAGCAGCGCCGGGACAGGGTCTAGTCAGCCCCAGCATTTT.